This T cell receptor (beta chain) is drawn from a study of response to subunit inactivated influenza vaccine. TCRdb itself ran the RT-PCR reads through MiXCR, one entry per CDR3 protein. This table has 600,000 to 850,000 distinct CDR3 sequences, around 13% appearing once. Trimming shortened V by 3 bases and J by 9 bases, and 15 bases separated the two germline ends. Germline-derived CDR1 and CDR2 are MNHEY and SVGEGT. The CDR3 consists of 15 residues. The chain combines TRBV6-2 or TRBV6-3 with TRBJ1-6; a weak D match, TRBD1 (5 bases). The sequence came from a man in his forties or fifties who received an inactivated influenza vaccine. The sequences come from PBMCs from blood, collected 14 to 15 days before vaccination. The DNA for the CDR3 is TGTGCCAGCAGTTATTCACCCGACAGAGGTTCACCCCTCCACTTT. Residues: CASSYSPDRGSPLHF.